The T cell receptor beta chain described here comes from a study of T cell responses to AZD1222 COVID-19 vaccine. Study-wide context: Analysis merged second doses at about 4 or about 12 weeks.

Points from the study as a whole: Repertoire sampling was restricted to post-peak T cell response timepoints.

Turning to this clone: Its specificity is unknown.

CDR3 length: 13 amino acids. V was trimmed by 4 bases and J by 4 bases, leaving 10 bases between them. The V gene's germline CDR1 is PRHDT and CDR2 FYEKMQ (reference sequence). TCRdb's table, derived via immunoSEQ multiplex PCR, lists solely in-frame clones and lacks some. The sample lists more than 110,000 clones, approximately 90% occurring once. The sample was peripheral blood, taken on day 0 of AZD1222 vaccination. The rearrangement uses TRBV13 and TRBJ1-2; D remains ambiguous. This clonotype was obtained from an adult in good health. CDR3 protein: CASSSQGAYGYTF. Here the CDR3 DNA reads TGTGCCAGCAGCTCCCAAGGAGCCTATGGCTACACCTTC.